This TCR beta chain is from a study of T cells in Graves' hyperthyroidism and ophthalmopathy. Study-wide context: Blood was drawn when the patient was first diagnosed and still untreated.

V was shortened by 0 bases and J by 2 bases, with 10 bases between the two germline ends. The CDR3 length is 15 residues. Per the germline V gene, CDR1 is SGHRS and CDR2 is YFSETQ. Template material for amplifying TCR beta CDR3 regions consisted of RNA transcripts. The TCR CDR3 first-round RT-PCR relied on the HTBI primer set. TCRdb re-derived calls from the multiplex PCR reads in MiXCR, one entry per CDR3 protein. The table records over 150,000 distinct CDR3 sequences, about 18% of them present only once. This clonotype was seen at least ten times. Its antigen remains unknown. Study results and caveats: Blood shared most expanded thyroid clonotypes above 0.001.

Hyperthyroidism patients were newly diagnosed, had disease duration under 2 months, and were aged 18 to 65 years. The chain uses TRBV5-1 and TRBJ2-3; D is ambiguous. The receptor was derived from a woman in her forties or fifties with Graves' hyperthyroidism. Sequencing was carried out using blood. For the CDR3, the DNA is TGCGCCAGCAGCTTGGCCCTGACAAACACAGATACGCAGTATTTT. Translating gives CASSLALTNTDTQYF. The full variable domain, rest sourced from reference TRBV5-1 and TRBJ2-3, is KAGVTQTPRYLIKTRGQQVTLSCSPISGHRSVSWYQQTPGQGLQFLFEYFSETQRNKGNFPGRFSGRQFSNSRSEMNVSTLELGDSALYLCASSLALTNTDTQYFGPGTRLTVL.